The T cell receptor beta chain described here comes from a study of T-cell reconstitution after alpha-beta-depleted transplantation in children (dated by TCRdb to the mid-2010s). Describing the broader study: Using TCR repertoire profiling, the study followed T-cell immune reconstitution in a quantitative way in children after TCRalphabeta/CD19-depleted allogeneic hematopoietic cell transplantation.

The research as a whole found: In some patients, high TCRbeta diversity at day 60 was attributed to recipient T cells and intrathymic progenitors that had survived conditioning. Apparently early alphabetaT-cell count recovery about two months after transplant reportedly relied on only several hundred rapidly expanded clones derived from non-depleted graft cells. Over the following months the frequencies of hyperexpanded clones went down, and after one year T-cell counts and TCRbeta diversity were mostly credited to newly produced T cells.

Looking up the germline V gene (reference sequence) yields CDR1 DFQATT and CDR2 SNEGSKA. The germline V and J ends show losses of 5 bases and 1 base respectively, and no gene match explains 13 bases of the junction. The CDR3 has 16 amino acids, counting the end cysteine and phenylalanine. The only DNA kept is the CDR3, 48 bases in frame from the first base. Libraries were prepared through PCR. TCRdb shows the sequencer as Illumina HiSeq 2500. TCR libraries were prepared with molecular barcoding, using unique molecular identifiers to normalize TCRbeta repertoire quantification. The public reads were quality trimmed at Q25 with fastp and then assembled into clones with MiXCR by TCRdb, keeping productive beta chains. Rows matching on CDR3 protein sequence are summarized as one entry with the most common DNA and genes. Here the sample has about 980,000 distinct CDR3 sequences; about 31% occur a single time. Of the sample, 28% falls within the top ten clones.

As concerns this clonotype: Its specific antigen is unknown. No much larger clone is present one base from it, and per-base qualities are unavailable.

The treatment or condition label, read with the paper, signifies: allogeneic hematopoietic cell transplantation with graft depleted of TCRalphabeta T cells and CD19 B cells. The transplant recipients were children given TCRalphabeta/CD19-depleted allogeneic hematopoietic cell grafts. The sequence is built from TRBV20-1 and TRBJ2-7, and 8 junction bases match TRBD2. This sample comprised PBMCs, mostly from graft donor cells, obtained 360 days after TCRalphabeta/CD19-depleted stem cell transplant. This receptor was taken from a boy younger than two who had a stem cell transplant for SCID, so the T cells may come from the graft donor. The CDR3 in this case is CSAPAHSGGFSYEQYF. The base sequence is TGCAGTGCTCCGGCACACAGCGGGGGATTTTCCTACGAGCAGTACTTC.